The clone carrying this TCR beta chain has at least ten counts. The antigen is undetermined. RNA transcripts provided the template for amplifying TCR beta CDR3 regions. Second-round multiplex PCR came after first-round RT-PCR with HTBI primers. TCRdb called the multiplex PCR reads again in MiXCR, with one record for every CDR3 protein. The sample holds approximately 500,000 distinct CDR3 sequences, roughly an eighth seen once. These data come from a study of Graves' ophthalmopathy and Graves' hyperthyroidism. CDR3 length equals 16 residues. Trimming cost V 6 bases and J 0 bases; bases outside gene matches: 11. The germline CDR1 and CDR2 sequences are MNHEY and SVGEGT. Study findings and constraints: Predictions made by the model for ophthalmopathy progression reached roughly 64% sensitivity and around 72% specificity.

The sequencing sample was made of blood. This receptor was identified in a woman aged 25 to 39 with Graves' ophthalmopathy. This chain connects TRBV6-2 or TRBV6-3 to TRBJ2-7, with 7 bases matching TRBD2. The CDR3 coding sequence is TGTGCCAGCAGCGATCCGAAAGCGGGAAGCTCCTACGAGCAGTACTTC. Residues: CASSDPKAGSSYEQYF.